What follows describes a single T cell receptor (beta chain). Its specific antigen is unknown. The record has no base qualities; no much larger clone is one base away. Trimming costs V 3 bases and J 5 bases, and their ends lie 14 bases apart. CDR1 LNHDA and CDR2 SQIVND are derived from the germline V gene (reference sequence). The CDR3 numbers 15 residues from cysteine through phenylalanine. Only CDR3 DNA is held: 45 bases, read in frame from base 1. This sample is drawn from a study of T cell repertoires in cytomegalovirus infection (dated by TCRdb to the late 2010s). At the level of the whole study: Because public TCR beta signatures pointed to carriage of CMV infection together with the matching HLA type, the HLA type of each donor mattered for the analysis. The research as a whole found: In the ex vivo response, HLA-C-restricted CMV-specific TCR beta clonotypes were dominant, and in two of eight donors the single most frequent clonotype came from this HLA-C-restricted group. In both this cohort and an independent cohort of some 370 donors, the cumulative frequency of public TCR beta family members distinguished carriers of CMV infection plus the relevant HLA type.

TCRdb records Illumina HiSeq 1500 as the sequencer. TCRdb applied fastp at Q25 and MiXCR to the public reads, then kept only in-frame beta chains. Under each unique CDR3 protein, matching rows form one entry showing the most common genes and DNA. The sample table contains 200,000 or so distinct CDR3 sequences; only one count was recorded for 28% of them. The ten largest clones capture approximately 30% of the sample. The sequence links TRBV19 to TRBJ2-1; perhaps TRBD1 is the D gene, with 6 bases matching. Material: PBMCs. The source is a human donor in good health (CMV status not recorded). Some clones in this sample may be carry-over from other donors' samples. DNA sequence: TGTGCCAGTAGTATCCCTACAGGGCTCAACAATGAGCAGTTCTTC. Translation gives CASSIPTGLNNEQFF.